These 23 T cell receptor beta chains were sequenced from one sample in a study of PD-L1 blockade in urothelial cancer. Time point specified: peripheral blood 6 weeks after treatment start. Assay: immunoSEQ multiplex PCR; the TCRdb copy retains only in-frame clones and omits some. In the table there are roughly 51,000 clones, around 82% of which are singletons. The sample in question was PBMCs, obtained around atezolizumab (anti-PD-L1) treatment. The source is a man between 50 and 59 years old with urothelial cancer.

The chain links TRBV29-1 to TRBJ2-3; perhaps TRBD1 as D (5 bases). The CDR3 spans 12 residues. Looked up from germline, CDR1 is SQVTM and CDR2 is ANQGSEA. V was clipped by 7 bases and J by 6 bases, with 14 bases between them. CDR3 region: CSGVPGSDTQYF. Written as DNA, the CDR3 is TGCAGCGGAGTTCCAGGGTCGGATACGCAGTATTTT.

This sequence joins TRBV18 and TRBJ2-3; D might be TRBD2 (5 bases). Germline V CDR1 and CDR2: KGHSH, LQKENI. V gave up 3 bases and J gave up 0 bases, with 10 bases separating them. This CDR3 spans 15 amino acids. The CDR3 DNA reads as TGTGCCAGCTCACCCCGGACGGGAAGCACAGATACGCAGTATTTT. Translating gives CASSPRTGSTDTQYF. Full variable domain (missing parts from reference TRBV18 and TRBJ2-3): NAGVMQNPRHLVRRRGQEARLRCSPMKGHSHVYWYRQLPEEGLKFMVYLQKENIIDESGMPKERFSAEFPKEGPSILRIQQVVRGDSAAYFCASSPRTGSTDTQYFGPGTRLTVL.

This clone was detected only a few times. CDR3 amino acids: CASGLVNGNQPQHF. DNA of the CDR3: TGTGCCAGCGGGTTGGTAAACGGGAATCAGCCCCAGCATTTT. The chain uses TRBV19 and TRBJ1-5, with no clear D. CDR3 length: 14 amino acids. The V gene lost 9 bases and the J gene lost 4 bases, with 16 bases spanning the gap. CDR1 LNHDA and CDR2 SQIVND come from the germline V gene (reference sequence).

This chain connects TRBV6-5 to TRBJ2-7, with a possible D match to TRBD1 (5 bases). The germline V gene has CDR1 MNHEY and CDR2 SVGAGI. The CDR3 is made up of 15 amino acids. Trimming shortened V by 2 bases and J by 4 bases, and 15 bases separated the two germline ends. The CDR3 nucleotides read TGTGCCAGCAGTTACACCGACAGTGATGGATACGAGCAGTACTTC. Amino acids: CASSYTDSDGYEQYF.

This chain links TRBV6-6 with TRBJ2-7, with TRBD2 matching over 14 bases. CDR3 length: 13 residues. Germline loops: CDR1 MNHNY, CDR2 SVGAGI (reference sequence). J was trimmed by 4 bases and V by 10 bases; bases with no gene match: 3. For the CDR3, the DNA is TGTGCCACCGGGACTAGCGGGAGATACGAGCAGTACTTC. This gives the protein CATGTSGRYEQYF.

The chain joins TRBV5-4 to TRBJ2-7; perhaps TRBD2 as D (5 bases). Germline V CDR1 and CDR2: SGHNT, YYREEE (reference sequence). This CDR3 region has 14 residues. Trimming left V 2 bases short and J 2 bases short, with 11 bases between. The CDR3 protein is CASSFSATPYEQYF. In DNA form, the CDR3 reads TGTGCCAGCAGCTTTAGCGCCACCCCCTACGAGCAGTACTTC.

The genes are TRBV19 and TRBJ1-2, with TRBD1 matching 12 bases. The V gene's germline CDR1 is LNHDA and CDR2 SQIVND (reference sequence). V was pared by 3 bases and J by 4 bases, with 12 bases of the junction left unmatched. This CDR3 has 18 residues. The CDR3 loop reads CASSIPGQGAMFLYGYTF. CDR3 bases: TGTGCCAGTAGTATCCCGGGACAGGGGGCCATGTTCCTCTATGGCTACACCTTC.

The chain recombines TRBV15 with TRBJ2-5; D might be TRBD2 (6 bases). The CDR3 is made up of 15 amino acids. CDR1 LNHNV and CDR2 YYDKDF come from the germline V gene (reference sequence). V lost 5 bases and J 0 bases, leaving 13 bases between the germline ends. The CDR3 sequence: CATSSPGVHQETQYF. DNA of the CDR3: TGTGCCACCAGCTCGCCGGGAGTACACCAAGAGACCCAGTACTTC.

This clone showed up just a few times. The chain carries TRBV19 and TRBJ2-2; D may be TRBD2 (7 bases). Trimming shortened V by 3 bases and J by 5 bases, and 10 bases separated the two germline ends. The CDR3 has 14 residues. Germline V lookup: CDR1 LNHDA, CDR2 SQIVND (reference sequence). DNA for the CDR3: TGTGCCAGTAGTATCGGGGGGCGGACCGGGGAGCTGTTTTTT. This sequence encodes CASSIGGRTGELFF.

This clone was recorded once. This chain links TRBV5-1 with TRBJ2-1; TRBD2 agrees at 8 bases. The CDR3 runs 14 residues. Germline loops: CDR1 SGHRS, CDR2 YFSETQ. The J segment lost 7 bases and the V segment lost 7 bases, leaving 10 bases of the junction unmatched. The CDR3 nucleotides read TGCGCCAGCTCGGCGGGAGGTAAAAGTAATGAGCAGTTCTTC. Amino acid sequence: CASSAGGKSNEQFF.

This clone showed up just a few times. The rearrangement links TRBV19 to TRBJ2-6; D is perhaps TRBD1 (5 bases). The length of the CDR3 is 17 residues. Germline V lookup: CDR1 LNHDA, CDR2 SQIVND (reference sequence). V lost 6 bases and J 3 bases, leaving 18 bases between the germline ends. CDR3 loop: CASSPPAWGLGANVLTF. The CDR3 nucleotides read TGTGCCAGTAGCCCCCCTGCTTGGGGCCTTGGGGCCAACGTCCTGACTTTC.

The V and J genes are TRBV7-6 and TRBJ1-4; D not certain. Germline V lookup: CDR1 SGHVS, CDR2 FNYEAQ. Trimming cost V 4 bases and J 5 bases, with 11 bases left between them. The CDR3 length is 14 residues. The CDR3 region is CASSSLARNEKLFF. CDR3 in DNA: TGTGCCAGCAGCTCACTGGCTAGGAATGAAAAACTGTTTTTT.

The chain uses TRBV5-1 and TRBJ2-7; D is possibly TRBD2 (6 bases). The V gene lost 0 bases and the J gene lost 5 bases, with 18 bases spanning the gap. The CDR3 has 16 residues. Looked up from germline, CDR1 is SGHRS and CDR2 is YFSETQ. CDR3 loop: CASSLVGGKKVDEQYF. The CDR3 bases are TGCGCCAGCAGCTTGGTAGGAGGGAAGAAGGTCGACGAGCAGTACTTC.

This clone was detected once. The chain has TRBV23-1 and TRBJ1-5; TRBD1 agrees at 10 bases. TRBV23-1 has ORF status, its function being uncertain. The CDR3 is 18 amino acids. The junction had 9 bases not matched to a gene; V was cut back by 0 bases and J by 4 bases. The CDR3: CASSQSLYDRGRNQPQHF. CDR3 nucleotide sequence: TGCGCCAGCAGTCAATCCCTTTACGACAGGGGGCGTAATCAGCCCCAGCATTTT.

This CDR3 reads CASSLPNGDTQYF. Written as DNA, the CDR3 is TGTGCCAGCAGCTTGCCTAACGGGGATACGCAGTATTTT. J is TRBJ2-3 and V is TRBV5-6; D remains unclear. The CDR3 covers 13 residues. Germline loops: CDR1 SGHDT, CDR2 YYEEEE. V was shortened by 1 base and J by 6 bases, with 9 bases between the two germline ends.

The gene calls are TRBV5-6 and TRBJ1-2, with D possibly matching TRBD1 (6 bases). CDR1 is SGHDT, CDR2 YYEEEE, per germline. The CDR3 runs to 13 residues. The V end lost 5 bases, the J end lost 2 bases, and 10 bases lay between the germline ends. The CDR3: CASRYGQNYGYTF. DNA for the CDR3: TGTGCCAGCAGATACGGACAGAACTATGGCTACACCTTC. Using reference TRBV5-6 and TRBJ1-2 for the parts outside the CDR3, the full variable domain is DAGVTQSPTHLIKTRGQQVTLRCSPKSGHDTVSWYQQALGQGPQFIFQYYEEEERQRGNFPDRFSGHQFPNYSSELNVNALLLGDSALYLCASRYGQNYGYTFGSGTRLTVV.

This rearrangement joins TRBV5-4 to TRBJ2-7; 8 nucleotides agree with TRBD1. This CDR3 has 15 residues. The V gene's germline CDR1 is SGHNT and CDR2 YYREEE (reference sequence). The V and J ends lost 5 bases and 3 bases, in that order; junction bases with no gene match: 10. CDR3 DNA sequence: TGTGCCAGCAGTTTTTCAGGGGGCCCTCTCTACGAGCAGTACTTC. Translation gives CASSFSGGPLYEQYF.

The chain has TRBV5-4 and TRBJ1-6; 11 bases fit TRBD1. This CDR3 is 16 amino acids long. Germline V gene sequence: CDR1 SGHNT, CDR2 YYREEE (reference sequence). V lost 4 bases to trimming and J lost 6 bases; unmatched junction nucleotides: 6. CDR3 DNA: TGTGCCAGCAGCCACGGACAGGGGGCTATTAATTCACCCCTCCACTTT. Amino acid sequence: CASSHGQGAINSPLHF. Full variable domain (outside the CDR3, taken from reference TRBV5-4 and TRBJ1-6): ETGVTQSPTHLIKTRGQQVTLRCSSQSGHNTVSWYQQALGQGPQFIFQYYREEENGRGNFPPRFSGLQFPNYSSELNVNALELDDSALYLCASSHGQGAINSPLHFGNGTRLTVT.

The rearrangement joins TRBV19 to TRBJ1-4, with 8 bases matching TRBD1. The CDR3 loop spans 14 amino acids. Germline values: CDR1 LNHDA, CDR2 SQIVND (reference sequence). Trimming cost V 6 bases and J 6 bases; bases outside gene matches: 6. CDR3 in DNA: TGTGCCAGTAGAATACACAGGGGGGATGAAAAACTGTTTTTT. It yields the protein CASRIHRGDEKLFF.

The rearrangement uses TRBV6-5 and TRBJ2-7, with a weak D call TRBD2 (5 bases). Germline CDR1 is MNHEY and CDR2 is SVGAGI. The CDR3 is made up of 15 amino acids. The V gene lost 0 bases and the J gene lost 4 bases, with 13 bases spanning the gap. The CDR3 loop reads CASSYSMASRYEQYF. CDR3 nucleotides: TGTGCCAGCAGTTACTCGATGGCTAGCAGGTACGAGCAGTACTTC.

This clone was recorded many times. The chain carries TRBV10-3 and TRBJ2-2, with D perhaps TRBD1 (6 bases). V shed 5 bases and J shed 0 bases, with 16 bases lying between them. The CDR3 runs to 17 residues. The germline V gene encodes CDR1 ENHRY and CDR2 SYGVKD. CDR3: CAISLGPGHTNTGELFF. CDR3 sequence (DNA): TGTGCCATCAGTTTGGGTCCGGGACATACGAACACCGGGGAGCTGTTTTTT.

The chain employs TRBV27 and TRBJ2-5; 7 bases agree with TRBD1. The CDR3 spans 17 residues. Germline V lookup: CDR1 MNHEY, CDR2 SMNVEV (reference sequence). With V trimmed by 5 bases and J by 5 bases, 17 bases remained unmatched. CDR3 nucleotide sequence: TGTGCCAGCAGTCATGGGACAGTTCCTGGGCTCTGGGAGACCCAGTACTTC. Its protein product is CASSHGTVPGLWETQYF.

The V and J genes are TRBV27 and TRBJ2-1, with TRBD2 matching 9 bases. V shed 2 bases and J 7 bases; nucleotides not matched to a gene: 6. Germline loops: CDR1 MNHEY, CDR2 SMNVEV (reference sequence). This CDR3 contains 15 residues. The CDR3 loop is CASSLVAGLANEQFF. The DNA for the CDR3 is TGTGCCAGCAGTTTAGTGGCAGGACTAGCGAATGAGCAGTTCTTC.